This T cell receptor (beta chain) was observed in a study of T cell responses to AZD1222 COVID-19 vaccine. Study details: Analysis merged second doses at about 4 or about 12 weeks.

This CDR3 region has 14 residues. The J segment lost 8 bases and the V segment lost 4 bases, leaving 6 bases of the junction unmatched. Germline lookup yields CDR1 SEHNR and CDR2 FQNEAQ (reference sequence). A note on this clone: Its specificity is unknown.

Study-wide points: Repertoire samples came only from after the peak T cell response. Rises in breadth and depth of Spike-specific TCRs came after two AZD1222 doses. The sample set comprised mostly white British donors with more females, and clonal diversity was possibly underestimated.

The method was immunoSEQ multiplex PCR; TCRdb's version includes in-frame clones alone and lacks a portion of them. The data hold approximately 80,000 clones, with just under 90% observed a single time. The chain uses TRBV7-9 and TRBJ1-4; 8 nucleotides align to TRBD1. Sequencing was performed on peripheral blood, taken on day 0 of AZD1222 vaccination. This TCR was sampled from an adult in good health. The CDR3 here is CASSSQGVNEKLFF. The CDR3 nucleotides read TGTGCCAGCAGCTCACAGGGGGTAAACGAAAAACTGTTTTTT.